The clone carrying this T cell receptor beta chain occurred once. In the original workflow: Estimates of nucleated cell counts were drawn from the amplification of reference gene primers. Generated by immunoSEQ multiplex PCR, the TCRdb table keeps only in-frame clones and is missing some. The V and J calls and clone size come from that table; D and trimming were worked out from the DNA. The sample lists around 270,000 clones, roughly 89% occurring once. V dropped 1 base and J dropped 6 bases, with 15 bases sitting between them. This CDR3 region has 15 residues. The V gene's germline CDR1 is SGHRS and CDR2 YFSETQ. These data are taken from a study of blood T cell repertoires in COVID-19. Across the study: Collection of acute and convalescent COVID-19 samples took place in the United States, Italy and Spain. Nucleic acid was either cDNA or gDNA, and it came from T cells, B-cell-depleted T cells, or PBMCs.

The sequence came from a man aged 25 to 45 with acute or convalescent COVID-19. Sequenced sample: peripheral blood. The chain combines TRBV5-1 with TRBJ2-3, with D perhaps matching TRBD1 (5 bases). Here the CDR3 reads CASSLPDNRGDTQYF. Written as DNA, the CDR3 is TGCGCCAGCAGCTTGCCAGACAATAGGGGTGATACGCAGTATTTT. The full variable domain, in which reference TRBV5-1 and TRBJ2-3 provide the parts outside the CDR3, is KAGVTQTPRYLIKTRGQQVTLSCSPISGHRSVSWYQQTPGQGLQFLFEYFSETQRNKGNFPGRFSGRQFSNSRSEMNVSTLELGDSALYLCASSLPDNRGDTQYFGPGTRLTVL.